This T cell receptor beta chain is drawn from a study of T cells in Graves' hyperthyroidism and ophthalmopathy. In patients aged 18 to 65, hyperthyroidism was newly diagnosed, with duration under 2 months. This clonotype was counted once. This may be a read error, as it is one base from a much larger clone. It was RNA transcripts that yielded the amplified TCR beta CDR3 regions. The TCR CDR3 first-round RT-PCR relied on the HTBI primer set. TCRdb re-derived calls from the multiplex PCR reads in MiXCR, one entry per CDR3 protein. Of around 190,000 distinct CDR3 sequences in the sample, less than 20% are singletons; the top ten hold 40% to 65%. CDR3 length: 16 amino acids. Germline V gene sequence: CDR1 MNHEY, CDR2 SMNVEV (reference sequence).

The material sequenced was blood. The TCR originated in a woman aged 45-60 years with Graves' hyperthyroidism. This rearrangement joins TRBV27 to TRBJ2-3; D could derive from TRBD1 or TRBD2 (5 bases each). CDR3 region: CASRTITTGRTGTQYF. CDR3 nucleotides: TGTGCCAGCAGGACTATCACCACGGGGCGAACAGGTACGCAGTATTTT.